This TCR beta chain is drawn from a study of T cell repertoires in cytomegalovirus infection. With 5 bases clipped from V and 4 bases from J, the junction kept 4 bases outside the gene matches. CDR3 length equals 14 residues. Each CDR3 protein gets one entry after TCRdb re-called the reads with MiXCR. The sample shows fewer than 250,000 distinct CDR3 sequences, 10% to 15% of them seen only once. This clonotype originated in a human donor in good health (CMV status not recorded). Some clones in this sample may be carry-over from other donors' samples. This sequence joins TRBV12-3 or TRBV12-4 and TRBJ2-1; the match to TRBD2 covers 8 bases. The sample taken for sequencing was PBMCs. The CDR3 nucleotides are TGTGCCAGCAGTAAGCGGGAGATATACAATGAGCAGTTCTTC. Amino acid sequence: CASSKREIYNEQFF.